The source of this TCR beta chain is a study of monozygotic twins with inflammatory bowel disease. With roughly 17 and 9 cycles respectively, two nested PCRs were carried out on TCRalpha and TCRbeta cDNA. One entry per CDR3 protein, without DNA, is what TCRdb gives after re-calling the 5' RACE reads. The repertoire table contains 200,000 to 250,000 distinct CDR3 sequences. Notes on the study in general: Relative to healthy twins, IBD patients had fewer clonotypes in common with others, a gap that was especially apparent with disease activity.

Concerning this clonotype: Its antigen is not identified.

The CDR3 consists of 15 residues. Looked up from germline, CDR1 is MNHNS and CDR2 is SASEGT. The chain couples TRBV6-1 to TRBJ1-2; TCRdb gives TRBD1 as the D gene, but with no DNA this cannot be confirmed. The sequencing input was blood. The sequence derives from a human donor with ulcerative colitis or Crohn's disease, or a healthy co-twin of an affected twin (not recorded which). The CDR3 loop is CASRGGDRLNYGYTF.